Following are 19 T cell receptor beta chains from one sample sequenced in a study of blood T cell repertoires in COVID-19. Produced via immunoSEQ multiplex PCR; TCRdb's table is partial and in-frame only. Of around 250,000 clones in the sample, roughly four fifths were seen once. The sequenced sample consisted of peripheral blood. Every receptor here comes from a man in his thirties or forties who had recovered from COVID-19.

CDR3 amino acids: CASSPPWGAGARSSSYNEQFF. DNA of the CDR3: TGTGCCAGCTCACCCCCCTGGGGAGCGGGGGCGCGATCGAGCTCCTACAATGAGCAGTTCTTC. The rearrangement links TRBV18 to TRBJ2-1, with TRBD2 matching 8 bases. This CDR3 has 21 residues. V shed 3 bases, J shed 0 bases, and the junction held 19 bases outside the gene matches. CDR1 KGHSH and CDR2 LQKENI come from the germline V gene.

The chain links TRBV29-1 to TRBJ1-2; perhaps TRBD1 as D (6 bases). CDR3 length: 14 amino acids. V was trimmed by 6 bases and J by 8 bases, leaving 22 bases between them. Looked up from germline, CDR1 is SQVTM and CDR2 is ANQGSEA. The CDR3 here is CSVGRPYTGSGYTF. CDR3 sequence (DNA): TGCAGCGTGGGGCGTCCCTACACAGGGTCCGGCTACACCTTC.

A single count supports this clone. The DNA of the CDR3 is TGTGCCACCAGTGACGACAGGTACGATCAGCCCCAGCATTTT. It is translated as CATSDDRYDQPQHF. The rearrangement uses TRBV24-1 and TRBJ1-5, with D tentatively TRBD1 (6 bases). The V end was cut by 4 bases, the J end by 5 bases, with 11 bases between. The CDR3 extends over 14 amino acids. Germline values: CDR1 KGHDR, CDR2 SFDVKD.

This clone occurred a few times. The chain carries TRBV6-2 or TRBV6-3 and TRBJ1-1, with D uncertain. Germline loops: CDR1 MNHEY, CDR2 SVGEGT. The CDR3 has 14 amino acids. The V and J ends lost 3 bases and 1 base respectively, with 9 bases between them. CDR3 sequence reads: CASSYDGENTEAFF. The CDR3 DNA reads TGTGCCAGCAGTTATGACGGGGAGAACACTGAAGCTTTCTTT.

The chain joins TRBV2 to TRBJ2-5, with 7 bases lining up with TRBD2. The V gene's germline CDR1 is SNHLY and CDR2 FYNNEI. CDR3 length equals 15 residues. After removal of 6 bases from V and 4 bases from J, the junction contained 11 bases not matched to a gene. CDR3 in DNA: TGTGCCAGCAGCCCAACCGGGGGGAGGCGAGAGACCCAGTACTTC. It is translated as CASSPTGGRRETQYF. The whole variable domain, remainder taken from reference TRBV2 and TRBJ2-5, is EPEVTQTPSHQVTQMGQEVILRCVPISNHLYFYWYRQILGQKVEFLVSFYNNEISEKSEIFDDQFSVERPDGSNFTLKIRSTKLEDSAMYFCASSPTGGRRETQYFGPGTRLLVL.

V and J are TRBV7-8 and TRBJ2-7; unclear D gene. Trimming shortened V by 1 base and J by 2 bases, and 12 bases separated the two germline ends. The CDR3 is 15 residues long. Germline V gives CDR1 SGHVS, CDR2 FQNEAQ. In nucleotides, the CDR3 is TGTGCCAGCAGCTTAGGTCAGCCAGGCACCTACGAGCAGTACTTC. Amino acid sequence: CASSLGQPGTYEQYF.

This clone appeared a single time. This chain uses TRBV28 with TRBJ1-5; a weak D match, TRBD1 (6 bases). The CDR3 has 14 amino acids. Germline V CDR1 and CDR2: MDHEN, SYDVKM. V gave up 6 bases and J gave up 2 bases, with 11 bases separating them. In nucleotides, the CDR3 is TGTGCCAGCAGGGGGGGGGCTGGCAATCAGCCCCAGCATTTT. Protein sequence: CASRGGAGNQPQHF.

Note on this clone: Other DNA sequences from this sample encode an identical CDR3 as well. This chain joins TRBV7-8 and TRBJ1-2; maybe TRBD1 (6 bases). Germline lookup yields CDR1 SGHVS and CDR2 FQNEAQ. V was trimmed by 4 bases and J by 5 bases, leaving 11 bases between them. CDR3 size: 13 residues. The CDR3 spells CASSSDRGYGYTF. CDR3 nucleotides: TGTGCCAGCAGCTCGGACAGAGGATATGGCTACACCTTC.

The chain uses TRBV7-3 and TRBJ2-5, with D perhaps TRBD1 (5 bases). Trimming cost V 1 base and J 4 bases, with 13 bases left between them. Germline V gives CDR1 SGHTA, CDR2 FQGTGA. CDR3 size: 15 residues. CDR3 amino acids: CASSLIAGFGETQYF. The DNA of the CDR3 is TGTGCCAGCAGCTTAATAGCAGGGTTCGGAGAGACCCAGTACTTC.

CDR3 residues: CASSLAGRGEKLFF. The DNA of the CDR3 is TGTGCCAGCAGCTTGGCAGGGCGGGGTGAAAAACTGTTTTTT. The rearrangement uses TRBV5-6 and TRBJ1-4; a possible D gene is TRBD1 (5 bases). The V gene's germline CDR1 is SGHDT and CDR2 YYEEEE. Trimming took off 0 bases at V and 7 bases at J, with 10 bases between the two ends. There are 14 residues in the CDR3.

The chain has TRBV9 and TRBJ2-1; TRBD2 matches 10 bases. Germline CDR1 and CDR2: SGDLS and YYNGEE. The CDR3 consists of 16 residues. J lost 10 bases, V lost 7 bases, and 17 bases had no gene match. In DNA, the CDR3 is TGTGCCAGCTCCCCCCGGTGGACTAGCGGTCACGGGGAGCAGTTCTTC. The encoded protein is CASSPRWTSGHGEQFF. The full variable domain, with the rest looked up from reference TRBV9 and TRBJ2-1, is DSGVTQTPKHLITATGQRVTLRCSPRSGDLSVYWYQQSLDQGLQFLIQYYNGEERAKGNILERFSAQQFPDLHSELNLSSLELGDSALYFCASSPRWTSGHGEQFFGPGTRLTVL.

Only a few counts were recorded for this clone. The chain's CDR3 is CASSQEGVAGGPSNEQFF. The CDR3 bases are TGTGCCAGCAGCCAAGAGGGAGTCGCGGGGGGGCCTTCCAATGAGCAGTTCTTC. J is TRBJ2-1 and V is TRBV4-2, with 9 positions matching TRBD2. With V trimmed by 0 bases and J by 6 bases, 12 bases remained unmatched. The V gene's germline CDR1 is LGHNA and CDR2 YNFKEQ. The CDR3 sequence is 18 residues long.

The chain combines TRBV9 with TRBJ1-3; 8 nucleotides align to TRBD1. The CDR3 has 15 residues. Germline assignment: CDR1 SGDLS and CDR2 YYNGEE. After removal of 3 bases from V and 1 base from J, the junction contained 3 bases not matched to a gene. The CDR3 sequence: CASSANRGSGNTIYF. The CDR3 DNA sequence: TGTGCCAGCAGCGCCAACAGGGGGTCTGGAAACACCATATATTTT. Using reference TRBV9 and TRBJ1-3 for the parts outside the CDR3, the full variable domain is DSGVTQTPKHLITATGQRVTLRCSPRSGDLSVYWYQQSLDQGLQFLIQYYNGEERAKGNILERFSAQQFPDLHSELNLSSLELGDSALYFCASSANRGSGNTIYFGEGSWLTVV.

CDR3 sequence: CASSYVQGDTEAFF. For the CDR3, the DNA is TGTGCCAGCAGTTACGTACAGGGGGACACTGAAGCTTTCTTT. The chain has TRBV6-5 and TRBJ1-1; TRBD1 agrees at 8 bases. Germline lookup yields CDR1 MNHEY and CDR2 SVGAGI. The V gene end was trimmed by 2 bases and the J gene end by 3 bases; junction bases not matched to a gene: 2. The CDR3 covers 14 residues.

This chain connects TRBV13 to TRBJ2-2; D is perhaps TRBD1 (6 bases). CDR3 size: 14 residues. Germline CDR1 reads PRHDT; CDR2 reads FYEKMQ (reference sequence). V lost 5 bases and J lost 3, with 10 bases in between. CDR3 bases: TGTGCCAGCAGCCAGAGGGGGTACACCGGGGAGCTGTTTTTT. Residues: CASSQRGYTGELFF.

The CDR3 DNA follows: TGTGCCAGCAGCGACGGGACTAGCGGGGGAGTTGAGCAGTTCTTC. This codes for CASSDGTSGGVEQFF. This chain connects TRBV11-3 to TRBJ2-1, with 14 bases identical to TRBD2. V trimming: 5 bases; J trimming: 9 bases; junction bases outside the gene matches: 6. The germline CDR1 and CDR2 sequences are SGHNT and YENEEA. The CDR3 runs 15 residues.

CDR3 bases: TGCGCCAGCAGCTTGGCGGGCCGTCCAGGGAGGCAAGAGACCCAGTACTTC. The encoded protein is CASSLAGRPGRQETQYF. The chain has TRBV5-1 and TRBJ2-5; a weak D match, TRBD2 (6 bases). Germline CDR1 is SGHRS and CDR2 is YFSETQ. This CDR3 is built from 17 residues. V lost 0 bases to trimming and J lost 2 bases, with 17 bases between them.

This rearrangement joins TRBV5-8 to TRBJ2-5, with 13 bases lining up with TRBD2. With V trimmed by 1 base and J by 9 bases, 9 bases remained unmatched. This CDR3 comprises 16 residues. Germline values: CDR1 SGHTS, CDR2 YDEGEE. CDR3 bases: TGTGCCAGCAGCTTGCAAGGGACTAGCGGGGTGCGGGCCCAGTACTTC. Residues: CASSLQGTSGVRAQYF.

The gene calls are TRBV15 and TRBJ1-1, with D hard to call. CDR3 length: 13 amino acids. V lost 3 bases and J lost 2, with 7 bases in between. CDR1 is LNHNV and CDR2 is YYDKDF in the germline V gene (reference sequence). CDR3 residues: CATSRESNTEAFF. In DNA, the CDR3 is TGTGCCACCAGCAGGGAGTCAAACACTGAAGCTTTCTTT.